This is a list of T cell receptor beta chains from one sample in a study of blood T cells in healthy people across ages. TCRdb fed the 5' RACE reads into MiXCR, producing one record per CDR3 protein. Of some 1.4 million distinct CDR3 sequences listed, 42% are singletons. The sequenced material came from blood. These receptors were collected from a woman in her late teens or twenties in good health. CDR3s leave out the opening cysteine and the closing phenylalanine or tryptophan.

v_call: TRBV12-3/TRBV12-4; cdr3_length: 10; j_call: TRBJ2-7; cdr3_aa: ASSRQGGEQY
v_call: TRBV5-4; cdr3_length: 13; j_call: TRBJ2-1; cdr3_aa: ASSWWTSGTDEQF
v_call: TRBV27; cdr3_length: 13; j_call: TRBJ1-1; cdr3_aa: ASSSTPGWNTEAF
v_call: TRBV28; cdr3_length: 11; j_call: TRBJ2-1; cdr3_aa: ASTLGQENEQF
v_call: TRBV6-5; cdr3_length: 11; j_call: TRBJ2-7; cdr3_aa: ASILGLGGEQY
v_call: TRBV6-5; cdr3_length: 14; j_call: TRBJ2-5; cdr3_aa: ASSYSPGGAGNEQY
v_call: TRBV20-1; cdr3_length: 11; j_call: TRBJ1-2; cdr3_aa: SAPRGGRSGYT
v_call: TRBV5-1; cdr3_length: 14; j_call: .; cdr3_aa: ASSTTTSAGYNEQY
v_call: TRBV7-2; cdr3_length: 14; j_call: TRBJ1-6; cdr3_aa: ASSLYSSLYNSLLH
v_call: TRBV3-1; cdr3_length: 11; j_call: TRBJ2-1; cdr3_aa: ASSQDTSDEQF
v_call: TRBV18; cdr3_length: 12; j_call: TRBJ1-2; cdr3_aa: ASSPSVENYGYT
v_call: TRBV18; cdr3_length: 13; j_call: TRBJ2-3; cdr3_aa: ASSPVAGVADTQY
v_call: TRBV20-1; cdr3_length: 14; j_call: TRBJ2-3; cdr3_aa: SARGSGQGGTDTQY
v_call: TRBV2; cdr3_length: 17; j_call: TRBJ2-1; cdr3_aa: ASSESASGSFSSYNEQF
v_call: TRBV6-2/TRBV6-3; cdr3_length: 13; j_call: TRBJ2-7; cdr3_aa: ASSYGSVGAHEQY
v_call: TRBV4-2; cdr3_length: 12; j_call: TRBJ1-2; cdr3_aa: ANSQDLGEYGYT